This TCR beta chain originates from a study of metastatic and nonmetastatic thyroid tumors. Overall study context: Malignant and benign thyroid patients had repertoires compared in peripheral blood and tumor or nodule tissue. General study points: Malignant tumors reportedly showed significantly higher TCR beta diversity than benign nodules in both blood and tumor.

This clone has just a few counts. What it binds is unknown. Authors' methods: The authors used CDR3 differences across clinicopathological groups to build a distant-metastasis classifier for papillary thyroid cancer. Via MiXCR, TCRdb re-called the PCR reads. What appears here as the V and J calls and clone size reflects TCRdb's work, not the paper's. In the table there are 20,000 to 25,000 clones, 15% to 20% of which are singletons. This CDR3 has 18 amino acids. With V trimmed by 5 bases and J by 0 bases, 11 bases remained unmatched. CDR1 and CDR2 (germline): DFQATT, SNEGSKA (reference sequence). Patients underwent thyroid surgery, and none had received any treatment before it.

The sequence was collected from a female donor with papillary thyroid cancer or a benign thyroid nodule (not recorded which). Some clones in this sample may be carry-over from other donors' samples. The chain is built from TRBV20-1 and TRBJ1-3; 12 bases are a match to TRBD1. The sequenced sample consisted of blood. This CDR3 reads CSAPGTGGLPYSGNTIYF. The CDR3 coding sequence is TGCAGTGCTCCCGGGACAGGGGGCTTACCTTACTCTGGAAACACCATATATTTT.